The rows below give T cell receptor beta chains drawn from one sample of a study of regulatory T cells in long-lasting Graves disease. TCRdb passed the multiplex PCR reads through MiXCR, listing each CDR3 protein once. The repertoire consists of 450,000 to 650,000 distinct CDR3 sequences, with 15% to 20% occurring once and the leading ten covering roughly 25%. This sample was shared with a second study, whose subject was T cells in Graves' hyperthyroidism and ophthalmopathy.

The sequences come from peripheral blood mononuclear cells (PBMCs), collected at new diagnosis, from a patient treated with antithyroid drugs. The source of these receptors is a woman aged 35-65 years with Graves disease. Each CDR3 is given with its conserved first and last residue. D genes are given only for firm matches. Expanded clones get a size class; other rows say once, few or many, or leave the size out.

TRBV27,.,TRBJ2-7,.,TGTGCCAGCAGTTTACTGCCGACCTACGAGCAGTACTTC,CASSLLPTYEQYF
TRBV12-3/TRBV12-4,many,TRBJ2-3,TRBD2,TGTGCCAGCAGGGCGGGGGGCGGTGCAGATACGCAGTATTTT,CASRAGGGADTQYF
TRBV15,many,TRBJ2-7,.,TGTGCCACCGGTAGGACAGAGAATTACGAGCAGTACTTC,CATGRTENYEQYF
TRBV19,few,TRBJ2-1,TRBD2,TGTGCCAGTAGCCCCGGGACTAGCTTAAAGCAGTTCTTC,CASSPGTSLKQFF
TRBV7-9,.,TRBJ1-4,.,TGTGCCAGCAGCTTGGATATAATATCGGAAAAACTGTTTTTT,CASSLDIISEKLFF
TRBV20-1,many,TRBJ1-2,.,TGCAGTGCTAGTGGGCAGTCTGGGGGCTACACCTTC,CSASGQSGGYTF
TRBV7-2,many,TRBJ1-1,.,TGTGCCAGCAGCGGGGAGGTGAACACTGAAGCTTTCTTT,CASSGEVNTEAFF
TRBV7-6,many,TRBJ2-3,TRBD2,TGTGCCAGCAGCTTAGACGGGGGGGCCGTAGATACGCAGTATTTT,CASSLDGGAVDTQYF
TRBV15,many,TRBJ1-1,TRBD1,TGTGCCACCAGCAGAGTGGACAGGGGGCGCGACGAAGCTTTCTTT,CATSRVDRGRDEAFF
TRBV5-4,.,TRBJ2-3,.,TGTGCCAGCAGCTTGGAACTAGCTAAGGGCAGAGATACGCAGTATTTT,CASSLELAKGRDTQYF
TRBV5-1,many,TRBJ1-1,.,TGCGCCAGCGGCCGGTTGGGGGACACTGAAGCTTTCTTT,CASGRLGDTEAFF
TRBV28,few,TRBJ1-5,TRBD1,TGTGCCAGCAGCGATAGGGGGCGGGTAATCAATCAGCCCCAGCATTTT,CASSDRGRVINQPQHF
TRBV7-9,few,TRBJ2-1,.,TGTGCCAGCAGCCTCCAGCGGAGGGGCGGCCTCAATGAGCAGTTCTTC,CASSLQRRGGLNEQFF
TRBV15,many,TRBJ2-5,.,TGTGCCACCAGCAGAGATCTGTCGGACCCGCCGGCCCAGTACTTC,CATSRDLSDPPAQYF
TRBV29-1,few,TRBJ2-3,.,TGCAGCGTTGAAGCGGGGGCCCCGGCCAGTACGCAGTATTTT,CSVEAGAPASTQYF
TRBV4-2,.,TRBJ2-7,TRBD2,TGTGCCAGCAGCCCCTTGACGAGCGGGGTATCCTCCTACGAGCAGTACTTC,CASSPLTSGVSSYEQYF
TRBV12-3/TRBV12-4,.,TRBJ2-1,.,TGTGCCAGCAGTTTAGCAGGGTTTGGCTCCTACAATGAGCAGTTCTTC,CASSLAGFGSYNEQFF
TRBV3-1,.,TRBJ2-5,TRBD2,TGTGCCAGCAGCCAAACCCTAGCGGGGGGGCTCGGGACCCAGTACTTC,CASSQTLAGGLGTQYF
TRBV19,few,TRBJ1-2,.,TGTGCCAGTAATGAGGAGGGCGTAAGAGGTGGCTACACCTTC,CASNEEGVRGGYTF
TRBV7-2,few,TRBJ2-2,.,TGTGCCAGCAGCTTAGGTACAGACACCGGGGAGCTGTTTTTT,CASSLGTDTGELFF
TRBV19,.,TRBJ2-1,TRBD1,TGTGCCAGTAGTATCCGGGACAGGACCTACAATGAGCAGTTCTTC,CASSIRDRTYNEQFF
TRBV28,.,TRBJ2-7,TRBD2,TGTGCCAGCAGCCCGGCGGGGAGCGGGACGCCCTACGAGCAGTACTTC,CASSPAGSGTPYEQYF
TRBV3-1,.,TRBJ1-1,.,TGTGCCAGCAGCCAGGAAGGGGTTTACACTGAAGCTTTCTTT,CASSQEGVYTEAFF
TRBV6-2/TRBV6-3,many,TRBJ1-2,TRBD1,TGTGCCAGCAGTGAAGGGGGGGACAGGGGGGATTATGGCTACACCTTC,CASSEGGDRGDYGYTF
TRBV6-2/TRBV6-3,many,TRBJ2-1,.,TGTGCCAGCAGTTACGAGGGACCCCACTACAATGAGCAGTTCTTC,CASSYEGPHYNEQFF
TRBV9,.,TRBJ1-2,.,TGTGCCAGCAGCCCCACCGGGACCCAGTATGGCTACACCTTC,CASSPTGTQYGYTF
TRBV2,many,TRBJ1-1,.,TGTGCCGGCGGACGGGAGGATACTGAAGCTTTCTTT,CAGGREDTEAFF
TRBV7-3,few,TRBJ2-2,TRBD1,TGTGCCAGCAGCCCACAGGGGAGCGGGGAGCTGTTTTTT,CASSPQGSGELFF
TRBV2,few,TRBJ2-1,TRBD2,TGTGCCAGCAGTGAAGCCCGGGGGGGCGTTGATGAGCAGTTCTTC,CASSEARGGVDEQFF
TRBV30,.,TRBJ2-7,.,TGTGCCTGGAGTGTACTACTACCGGGAGAGCAGTACTTC,CAWSVLLPGEQYF
TRBV11-2,many,TRBJ2-1,TRBD2,TGTGCCAGCAGCTTAGGAGGGACTAGCGGGGGGGCCTACAATGAGCAGTTCTTC,CASSLGGTSGGAYNEQFF
TRBV7-9,many,TRBJ2-7,TRBD1,TGTGCCAGCAGCTTAGACCCGGGACAGGGATACGAGCAGTACTTC,CASSLDPGQGYEQYF
TRBV5-4,.,TRBJ1-1,.,TGTGCCAGCAGCGGGAGCCAAGGGACATTATCCGCCGAAGCTTTCTTT,CASSGSQGTLSAEAFF
TRBV29-1,.,TRBJ2-2,.,TGCAGCGTGGAGGGGATTGTCACCGGGGAGCTGTTTTTT,CSVEGIVTGELFF
TRBV14,many,TRBJ1-2,.,TGTGCCAGCAGCCAAGATGCCCTGTCCTATGGCTACACCTTC,CASSQDALSYGYTF
TRBV7-3,few,TRBJ1-3,.,TGTGCCAGCAGCTTAGACCGGGCCTCTGGAAACACCATATATTTT,CASSLDRASGNTIYF
TRBV12-3/TRBV12-4,many,TRBJ1-1,.,TGTGCCAGCGCGGACCTGAACACTGAAGCTTTCTTT,CASADLNTEAFF
TRBV29-1,.,TRBJ2-7,.,TGCAGCGTTGTCTCGGGCTGGGAGCAGTACTTC,CSVVSGWEQYF
TRBV5-8,few,TRBJ1-5,.,TGTGCCAGCAGCCCCGGGTACCAGCCCCAGCATTTT,CASSPGYQPQHF
TRBV2,.,TRBJ1-2,.,TGTGCCAGCCTGGGACTCGGGTCTAACTATGGCTACACCTTC,CASLGLGSNYGYTF
TRBV12-3/TRBV12-4,few,TRBJ2-2,.,TGTGCCAGCAGTTTAGCGGGGTTCACGAACACCGGGGAGCTGTTTTTT,CASSLAGFTNTGELFF
TRBV6-2/TRBV6-3,few,TRBJ2-3,.,TGTGCCAGCAGTTACAGGGCGGGGATAACAGATACGCAGTATTTT,CASSYRAGITDTQYF
TRBV7-9,.,TRBJ1-2,.,TGTGCCAGCAGCTGGGAGGGGGGCGTAAATGGCTACACCTTC,CASSWEGGVNGYTF
TRBV9,.,TRBJ1-6,.,TGTGCCAGCAGCGTAGACGGAGTTTCACCCCTCCACTTT,CASSVDGVSPLHF
TRBV7-9,few,TRBJ2-2,.,TGTGCCAGCAGCCAGGCAGGGAACACCGGGGAGCTGTTTTTT,CASSQAGNTGELFF
TRBV27,few,TRBJ2-3,.,TGTGCCAGCACCTCACCCCCAGATACGCAGTATTTT,CASTSPPDTQYF
TRBV3-1,few,TRBJ2-1,TRBD2,TGTGCCAACAGCCCAAGCGGGGGGGCCTCCAGGGATGAGCAGTTCTTC,CANSPSGGASRDEQFF
TRBV7-9,many,TRBJ1-5,TRBD1,TGTGCCAGCAGCCGCCGGGACAGAACTAGCAATCAGCCCCAGCATTTT,CASSRRDRTSNQPQHF
TRBV12-3/TRBV12-4,.,TRBJ1-2,.,TGTGCCAGCAGTTTCAGGACAGTGGGGGGCTACACCTTC,CASSFRTVGGYTF